The 18 T cell receptor beta chains in this list originate from one sample, sequenced in a study of Tregs in tolerant kidney transplant recipients. Related graft donors supplied nonmyeloablative bone marrow transplants, and mixed chimerism was transient. The table came from immunoSEQ multiplex PCR; TCRdb's copy has only in-frame clones and leaves some out. This sample has 81,000 or so clones, with 91% found just once. Sequences were derived from CD4+ T cells from blood (PBMCs), sampled 24 months after the transplant. Receptor source: a human patient who received a combined kidney and bone marrow transplant. Some T cells may trace back to the graft donor.

The chain joins TRBV19 to TRBJ2-7; 8 bases line up with TRBD1. Unmatched junction bases numbered 7, after V lost 7 bases and J lost 5 bases. CDR1 and CDR2 from the germline V gene are LNHDA and SQIVND (reference sequence). This CDR3 spans 13 amino acids. DNA for the CDR3: TGTGCCAGTAAGGGCAGGGGGCTAGACGAGCAGTACTTC. Translation gives CASKGRGLDEQYF.

The chain couples TRBV7-9 to TRBJ2-3, with a possible D match to TRBD2 (6 bases). V was clipped by 1 base and J by 0 bases, with 8 bases between them. Germline lookup yields CDR1 SEHNR and CDR2 FQNEAQ (reference sequence). The CDR3 consists of 15 residues. The CDR3 DNA follows: TGTGCCAGCAGCTTAGGAGGGACTAGCACAGATACGCAGTATTTT. This sequence encodes CASSLGGTSTDTQYF.

This chain uses TRBV15 with TRBJ2-1; D unclear. The CDR3 is 12 residues long. Trimming shortened V by 6 bases and J by 3 bases, and 6 bases separated the two germline ends. The V gene's germline CDR1 is LNHNV and CDR2 YYDKDF (reference sequence). CDR3 residues: CATRADYNEQFF. DNA of the CDR3: TGTGCCACCAGGGCAGACTACAATGAGCAGTTCTTC.

The rearrangement uses TRBV27 and TRBJ1-5; 8 positions match TRBD1. The germline CDR1 and CDR2 sequences are MNHEY and SMNVEV (reference sequence). The CDR3 is 15 amino acids. Losses at the gene ends were 6 bases for V and 0 bases for J; bases not matched to a gene: 4. In nucleotides, the CDR3 is TGTGCCAGCAGGTTCCAGGGGGCTAGCAATCAGCCCCAGCATTTT. The encoded protein is CASRFQGASNQPQHF.

This sequence joins TRBV5-1 and TRBJ1-1, with a possible D match to TRBD1 (6 bases). The CDR3 is 11 residues long. Looked up from germline, CDR1 is SGHRS and CDR2 is YFSETQ. The CDR3, as DNA: TGCGCGGGGGCGGAGAACACTGAAGCTTTCTTT. Amino acids: CAGAENTEAFF.

The V call is TRBV7-9, the J call TRBJ2-7; maybe TRBD2 (5 bases). V dropped 5 bases and J dropped 5 bases, with 22 bases sitting between them. The CDR3 runs to 16 residues. CDR1 and CDR2 (germline): SEHNR, FQNEAQ (reference sequence). The CDR3, as DNA: TGTGCCAGCAGCGAGGGCAGCCTGAGAACCAAAAACGAGCAGTACTTC. It encodes CASSEGSLRTKNEQYF.

The chain recombines TRBV5-1 with TRBJ2-7; 11 nucleotides line up with TRBD1. Germline CDR1 reads SGHRS; CDR2 reads YFSETQ. The CDR3 extends over 14 amino acids. V was pared by 4 bases and J by 0 bases, with 0 bases of the junction left unmatched. The CDR3 reads CASSGTGGSYEQYF. CDR3 nucleotides: TGCGCCAGCAGCGGGACAGGGGGCTCCTACGAGCAGTACTTC.

The rearrangement uses TRBV7-9 and TRBJ2-5; no definite D call. The CDR3 loop spans 14 amino acids. V was cut by 2 bases and J by 0 bases, with 7 bases left in between. Germline CDR1 reads SEHNR; CDR2 reads FQNEAQ (reference sequence). CDR3 nucleotides: TGTGCCAGCAGCTTATTTGACTACCAAGAGACCCAGTACTTC. Residues: CASSLFDYQETQYF.

The V call is TRBV30, the J call TRBJ2-7; 10 bases are shared with TRBD2. The ends lost 0 bases at V and 6 bases at J; junction bases unmatched: 2. CDR3 size: 13 residues. CDR1 is GTSNPN and CDR2 is SVGIG in the germline V gene (reference sequence). CDR3: CAWSVRLAGEQYF. Here the CDR3 DNA reads TGTGCCTGGAGTGTGCGACTAGCGGGCGAGCAGTACTTC.

The V gene is TRBV7-9, the J gene TRBJ1-1; D is undetermined. CDR3 length equals 15 residues. The V and J ends lost 2 bases and 1 base respectively, with 11 bases between them. Germline V gene data show CDR1 as SEHNR and CDR2 as FQNEAQ (reference sequence). Written as DNA, the CDR3 is TGTGCCAGCAGCTTACGCTCAGGCCCGAACACTGAAGCTTTCTTT. It yields the protein CASSLRSGPNTEAFF.

The chain uses TRBV7-2 and TRBJ1-3; the D gene is possibly TRBD1 (6 bases). Germline CDR1 is SGHTA and CDR2 is FQGNSA. This CDR3 region has 18 residues. The germline V and J ends were trimmed by 5 bases and 0 bases, with 20 bases remaining between them. The CDR3 sequence: CASSRSSLGQISGNTIYF. Written as DNA, the CDR3 is TGTGCCAGCAGCCGCTCCAGCCTAGGACAGATCTCTGGAAACACCATATATTTT. The full variable domain, with the rest looked up from reference TRBV7-2 and TRBJ1-3, is GAGVSQSPSNKVTEKGKDVELRCDPISGHTALYWYRQSLGQGLEFLIYFQGNSAPDKSGLPSDRFSAERTGGSVSTLTIQRTQQEDSAVYLCASSRSSLGQISGNTIYFGEGSWLTVV.

J is TRBJ2-4 and V is TRBV7-9, with D perhaps matching TRBD1 (6 bases). Germline CDR1 reads SEHNR; CDR2 reads FQNEAQ (reference sequence). CDR3 length: 14 residues. V lost 2 bases and J 6 bases, leaving 11 bases between the germline ends. The CDR3 protein is CASSLLGARNIQYF. CDR3 sequence (DNA): TGTGCCAGCAGCTTATTGGGGGCAAGAAACATTCAGTACTTC.

This chain uses TRBV4-1 with TRBJ2-7; the match to TRBD1 covers 7 bases. J was trimmed by 2 bases and V by 4 bases; bases with no gene match: 8. CDR3 length equals 15 residues. CDR1 is MGHRA and CDR2 is YSYEKL in the germline V gene. CDR3 DNA: TGCGCCAGCAGCCGTTCTACAGGGGATACCTACGAGCAGTACTTC. This sequence encodes CASSRSTGDTYEQYF.

This clone was observed once. The rearrangement joins TRBV9 to TRBJ2-2, with 11 bases aligning to TRBD1. In germline, CDR1 is SGDLS, CDR2 YYNGEE. The CDR3 totals 16 residues. J lost 5 bases, V lost 4 bases, and 7 bases had no gene match. The CDR3 here is CASSSRDRGLTGELFF. CDR3 sequence (DNA): TGTGCCAGCAGCAGCCGGGACAGGGGGTTGACCGGGGAGCTGTTTTTT.

This chain uses TRBV6-5 with TRBJ1-1, with TRBD1 as a possible D gene (5 bases). CDR3 length equals 15 residues. Germline V CDR1 and CDR2: MNHEY, SVGAGI. V dropped 2 bases and J dropped 3 bases, with 13 bases sitting between them. In nucleotides, the CDR3 is TGTGCCAGCAGTTACAGTTGGGGCAGGGACACTGAAGCTTTCTTT. This sequence encodes CASSYSWGRDTEAFF.

The chain has TRBV7-2 and TRBJ1-3; TRBD1 is a possible D gene (6 bases). The CDR3 has 13 residues. V was trimmed by 8 bases and J by 5 bases, leaving 13 bases between them. Germline CDR1 and CDR2: SGHTA and FQGNSA. CDR3 coding DNA: TGTGCCAGCGGTTTAAGGGGGAGAAACACCATATATTTT. Translated, it gives CASGLRGRNTIYF. Drawing the rest from reference TRBV7-2 and TRBJ1-3, the complete variable domain is GAGVSQSPSNKVTEKGKDVELRCDPISGHTALYWYRQSLGQGLEFLIYFQGNSAPDKSGLPSDRFSAERTGGSVSTLTIQRTQQEDSAVYLCASGLRGRNTIYFGEGSWLTVV.

The J gene is TRBJ2-5, the V gene TRBV7-8, with a tentative D call TRBD1 (6 bases). The DNA end is more similar to TRBJ2-7, so the J call may be wrong. The germline gives CDR1 SGHVS, CDR2 FQNEAQ. The CDR3 has 15 residues. CDR3 bases: TGTGCCAGCAGCTTCCGGGACACCTTCGTCTACGAGCAGTACTTC. This sequence encodes CASSFRDTFVYEQYF.

The chain combines TRBV29-1 with TRBJ2-7, with TRBD1 identical over 8 bases. The CDR3 runs 17 residues. Trimming took 1 base from V and 1 from J; bases not matched to a gene: 12. CDR1 and CDR2 (germline): SQVTM, ANQGSEA. CDR3 sequence (DNA): TGCAGCGTTGAAGTCTTCGGACAGGGAAGGGGTTCCTACGAGCAGTACTTC. Protein sequence: CSVEVFGQGRGSYEQYF.